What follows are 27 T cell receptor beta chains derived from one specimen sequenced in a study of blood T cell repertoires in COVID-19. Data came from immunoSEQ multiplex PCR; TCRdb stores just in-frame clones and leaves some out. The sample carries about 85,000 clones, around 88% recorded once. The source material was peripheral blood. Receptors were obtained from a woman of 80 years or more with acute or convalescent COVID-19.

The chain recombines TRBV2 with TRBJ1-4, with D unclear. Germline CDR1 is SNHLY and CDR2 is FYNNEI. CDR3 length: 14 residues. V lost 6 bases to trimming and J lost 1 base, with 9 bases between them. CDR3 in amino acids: CASREGVTNEKLFF. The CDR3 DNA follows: TGTGCCAGCAGGGAGGGAGTAACTAATGAAAAACTGTTTTTT.

CDR3 sequence (DNA): TGTGCCAGTAGTTCCACGGACAGTTACAATGAGCAGTTCTTC. As protein: CASSSTDSYNEQFF. V gene TRBV19 combines with J gene TRBJ2-1; possible D gene TRBD1, 6 bases. The CDR3 has 14 residues. V lost 5 bases, J lost 4 bases, and 12 bases lay in between. The germline V gene encodes CDR1 LNHDA and CDR2 SQIVND (reference sequence).

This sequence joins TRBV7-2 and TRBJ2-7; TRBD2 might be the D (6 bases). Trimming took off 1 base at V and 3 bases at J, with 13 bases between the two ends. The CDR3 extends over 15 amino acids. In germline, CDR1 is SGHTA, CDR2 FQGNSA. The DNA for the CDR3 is TGTGCCAGCAGCTTAGATATTAGCGGAGTCTACGAGCAGTACTTC. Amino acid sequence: CASSLDISGVYEQYF.

CDR3 residues: CASSPPGTSGKYNEQFF. The CDR3 region has the DNA TGTGCCAGCTCACCTCCCGGGACTAGCGGGAAGTACAATGAGCAGTTCTTC. The rearrangement uses TRBV18 and TRBJ2-1; 13 bases are shared with TRBD2. The V and J ends lost 3 bases and 4 bases, in that order; junction bases with no gene match: 6. CDR3 length: 17 amino acids. Looked up from germline, CDR1 is KGHSH and CDR2 is LQKENI. Supplemented by reference TRBV18 and TRBJ2-1, the full variable domain reads NAGVMQNPRHLVRRRGQEARLRCSPMKGHSHVYWYRQLPEEGLKFMVYLQKENIIDESGMPKERFSAEFPKEGPSILRIQQVVRGDSAAYFCASSPPGTSGKYNEQFFGPGTRLTVL.

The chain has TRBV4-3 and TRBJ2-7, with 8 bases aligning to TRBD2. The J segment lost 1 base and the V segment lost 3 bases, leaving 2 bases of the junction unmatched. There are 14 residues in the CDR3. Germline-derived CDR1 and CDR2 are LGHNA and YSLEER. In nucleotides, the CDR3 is TGCGCCAGCAGCCAGGCGGGGGGTTCCTACGAGCAGTACTTC. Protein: CASSQAGGSYEQYF.

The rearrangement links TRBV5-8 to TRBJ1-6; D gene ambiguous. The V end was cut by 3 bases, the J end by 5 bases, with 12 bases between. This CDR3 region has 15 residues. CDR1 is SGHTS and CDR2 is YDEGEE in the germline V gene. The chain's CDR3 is CASSSIRRDNSPLHF. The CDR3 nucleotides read TGTGCCAGCAGCTCCATCCGACGGGATAATTCACCCCTCCACTTT.

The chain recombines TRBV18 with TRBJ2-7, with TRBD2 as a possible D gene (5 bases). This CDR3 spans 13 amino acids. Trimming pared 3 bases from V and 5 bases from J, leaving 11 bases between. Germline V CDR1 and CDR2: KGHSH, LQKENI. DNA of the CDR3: TGTGCCAGCTCACCTAACGGAGGAGACGAGCAGTACTTC. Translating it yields CASSPNGGDEQYF.

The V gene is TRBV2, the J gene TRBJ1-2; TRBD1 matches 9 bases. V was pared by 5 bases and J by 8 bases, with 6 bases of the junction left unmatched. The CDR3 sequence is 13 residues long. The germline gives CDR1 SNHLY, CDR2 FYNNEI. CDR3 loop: CASSYTGGEGYTF. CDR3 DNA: TGTGCCAGCAGTTATACAGGGGGCGAAGGCTACACCTTC.

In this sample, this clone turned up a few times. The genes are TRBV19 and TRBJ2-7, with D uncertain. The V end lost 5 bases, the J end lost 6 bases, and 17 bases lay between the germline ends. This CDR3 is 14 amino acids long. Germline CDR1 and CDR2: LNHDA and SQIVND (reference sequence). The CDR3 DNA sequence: TGTGCCAGTAGTTCGACGTCAGTGACATCCGAGCAGTACTTC. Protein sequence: CASSSTSVTSEQYF.

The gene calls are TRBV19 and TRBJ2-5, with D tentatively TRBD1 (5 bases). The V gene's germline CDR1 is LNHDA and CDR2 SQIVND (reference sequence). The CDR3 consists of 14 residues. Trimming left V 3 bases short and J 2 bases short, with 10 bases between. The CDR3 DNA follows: TGTGCCAGTAGTATCCAGGGCCCACAAGAGACCCAGTACTTC. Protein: CASSIQGPQETQYF.

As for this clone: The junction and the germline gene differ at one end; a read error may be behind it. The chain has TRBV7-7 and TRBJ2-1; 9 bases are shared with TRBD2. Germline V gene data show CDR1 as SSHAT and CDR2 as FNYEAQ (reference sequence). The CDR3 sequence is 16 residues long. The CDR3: CASSLGASGVYNEQFF. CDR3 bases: TGTGCTAGCAGCTTAGGAGCTAGCGGGGTCTACAATGAGCAGTTCTTC.

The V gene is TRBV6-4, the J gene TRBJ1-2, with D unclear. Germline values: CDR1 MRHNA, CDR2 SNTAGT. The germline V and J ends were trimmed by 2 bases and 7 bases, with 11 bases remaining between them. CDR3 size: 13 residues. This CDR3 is CASSDPAGRGYTF. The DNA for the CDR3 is TGTGCCAGCAGTGACCCGGCGGGTCGTGGCTACACCTTC.

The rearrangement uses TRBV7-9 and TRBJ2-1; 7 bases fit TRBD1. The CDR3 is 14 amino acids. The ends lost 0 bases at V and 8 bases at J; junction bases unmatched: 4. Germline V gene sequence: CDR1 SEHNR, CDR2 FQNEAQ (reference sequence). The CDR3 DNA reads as TGTGCCAGCAGCTTAGCGTGGGACAGAGATGAGCAGTTCTTC. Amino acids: CASSLAWDRDEQFF.

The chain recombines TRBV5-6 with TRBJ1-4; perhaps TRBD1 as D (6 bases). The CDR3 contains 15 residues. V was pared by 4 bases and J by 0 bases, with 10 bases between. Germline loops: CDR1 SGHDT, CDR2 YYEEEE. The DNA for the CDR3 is TGTGCCAGCAGCCCCGGACAGACAACTAATGAAAAACTGTTTTTT. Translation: CASSPGQTTNEKLFF.

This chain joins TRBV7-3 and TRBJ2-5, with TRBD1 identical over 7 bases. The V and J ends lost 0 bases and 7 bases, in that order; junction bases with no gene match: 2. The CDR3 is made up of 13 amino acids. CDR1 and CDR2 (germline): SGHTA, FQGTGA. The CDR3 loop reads CASSLTGGATQYF. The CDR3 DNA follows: TGTGCCAGCAGCTTAACAGGGGGCGCGACCCAGTACTTC.

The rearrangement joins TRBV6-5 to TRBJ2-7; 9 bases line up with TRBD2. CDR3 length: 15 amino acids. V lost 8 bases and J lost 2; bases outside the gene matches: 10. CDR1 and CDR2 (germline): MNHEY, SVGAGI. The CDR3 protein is CASAVSSGGTYEQYF. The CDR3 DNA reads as TGTGCCAGCGCAGTGAGTAGCGGGGGAACCTACGAGCAGTACTTC.

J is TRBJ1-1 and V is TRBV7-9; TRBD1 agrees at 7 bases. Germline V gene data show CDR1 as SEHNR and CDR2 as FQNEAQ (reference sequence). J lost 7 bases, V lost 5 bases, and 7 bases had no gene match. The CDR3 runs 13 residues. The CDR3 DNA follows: TGTGCCAGCAGCCTCGGGACAGCCGTTGAAGCTTTCTTT. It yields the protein CASSLGTAVEAFF.

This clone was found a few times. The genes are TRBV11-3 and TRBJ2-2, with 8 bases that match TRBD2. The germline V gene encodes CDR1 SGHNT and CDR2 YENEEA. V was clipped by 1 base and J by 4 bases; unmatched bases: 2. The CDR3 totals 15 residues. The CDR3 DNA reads TGTGCCAGCAGCTTAGGGACTAGCAGCACCGGGGAGCTGTTTTTT. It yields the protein CASSLGTSSTGELFF.

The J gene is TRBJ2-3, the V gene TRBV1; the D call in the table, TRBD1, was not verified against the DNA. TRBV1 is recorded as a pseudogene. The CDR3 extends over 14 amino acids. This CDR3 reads CTSSRPGGTDTQYF. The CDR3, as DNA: TGCACCAGCAGCCGTCCAGGGGGGACAGATACGCAGTATTTT.

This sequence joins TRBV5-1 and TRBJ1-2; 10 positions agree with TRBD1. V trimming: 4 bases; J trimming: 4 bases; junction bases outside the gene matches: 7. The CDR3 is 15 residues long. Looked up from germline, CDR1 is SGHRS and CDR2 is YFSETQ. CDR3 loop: CASSARQGAGYGYTF. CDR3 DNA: TGCGCCAGCAGCGCCCGACAGGGGGCAGGCTATGGCTACACCTTC.

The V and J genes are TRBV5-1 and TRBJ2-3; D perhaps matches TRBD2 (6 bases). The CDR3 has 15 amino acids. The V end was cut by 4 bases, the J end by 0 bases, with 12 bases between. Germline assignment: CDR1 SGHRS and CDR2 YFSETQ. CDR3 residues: CASSLASVSTDTQYF. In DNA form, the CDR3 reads TGCGCCAGCAGCCTAGCTAGCGTTAGCACAGATACGCAGTATTTT.

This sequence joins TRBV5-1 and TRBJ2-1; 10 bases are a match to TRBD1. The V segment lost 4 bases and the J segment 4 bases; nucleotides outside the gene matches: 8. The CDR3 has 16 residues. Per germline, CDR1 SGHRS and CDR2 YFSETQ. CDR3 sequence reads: CASSVGRGQGYNEQFF. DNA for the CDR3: TGCGCCAGCAGCGTTGGAAGGGGACAGGGGTACAATGAGCAGTTCTTC.

The CDR3 region has the DNA TGTGCCAGCTCACCAGGCCCAGGGGTCGGGTACGAGCAGTACTTC. As protein: CASSPGPGVGYEQYF. V is TRBV18 and J is TRBJ2-7, with D perhaps matching TRBD1 (6 bases). The length of the CDR3 is 15 residues. V dropped 2 bases and J dropped 4 bases, with 15 bases sitting between them. In germline, CDR1 is KGHSH, CDR2 LQKENI.

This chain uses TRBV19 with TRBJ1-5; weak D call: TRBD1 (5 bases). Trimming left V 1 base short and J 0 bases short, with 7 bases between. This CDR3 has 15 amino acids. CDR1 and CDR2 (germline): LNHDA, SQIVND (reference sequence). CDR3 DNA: TGTGCCAGTAGTATAGCGACAGATAGCAATCAGCCCCAGCATTTT. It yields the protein CASSIATDSNQPQHF.

Here the CDR3 DNA reads TGTGCCAGCAGTCTGCCTTGGACTAGCGGGGGATACGAGCAGTACTTC. Encoded protein: CASSLPWTSGGYEQYF. This chain connects TRBV6-2 or TRBV6-3 to TRBJ2-7, with TRBD2 matching 13 bases. This CDR3 region has 16 residues. Trimming at V came to 5 bases and at J to 4 bases, leaving 8 bases not matched to a gene. The germline V gene has CDR1 MNHEY and CDR2 SVGEGT.

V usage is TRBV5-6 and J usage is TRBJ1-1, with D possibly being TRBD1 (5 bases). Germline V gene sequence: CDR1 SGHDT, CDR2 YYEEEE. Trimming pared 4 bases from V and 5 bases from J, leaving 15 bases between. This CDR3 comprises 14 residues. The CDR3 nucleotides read TGTGCCAGCAGCCTTGATGAGGGGAGGACTGAAGCTTTCTTT. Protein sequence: CASSLDEGRTEAFF.

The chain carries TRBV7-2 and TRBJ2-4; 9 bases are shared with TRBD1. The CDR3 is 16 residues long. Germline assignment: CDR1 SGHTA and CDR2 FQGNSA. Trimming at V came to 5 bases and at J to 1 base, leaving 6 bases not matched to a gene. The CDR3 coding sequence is TGTGCCAGCAGCCCCCTCGGGACAGGGGCCAAAAACATTCAGTACTTC. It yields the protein CASSPLGTGAKNIQYF.